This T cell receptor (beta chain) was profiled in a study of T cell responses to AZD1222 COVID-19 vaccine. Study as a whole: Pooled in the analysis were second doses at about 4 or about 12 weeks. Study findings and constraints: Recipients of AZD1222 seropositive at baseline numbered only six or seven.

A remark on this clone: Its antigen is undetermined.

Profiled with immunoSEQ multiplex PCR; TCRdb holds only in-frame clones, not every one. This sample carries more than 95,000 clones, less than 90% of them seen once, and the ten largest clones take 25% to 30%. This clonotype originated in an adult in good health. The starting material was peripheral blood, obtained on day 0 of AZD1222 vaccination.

For the CDR3, the DNA is TGTGCCAGCAGTGAAACTGCAGGGCTTGGAAACACCATATATTTT. Protein product: CASSETAGLGNTIYF. V usage is TRBV6-1 and J usage is TRBJ1-3, with D tentatively TRBD1 (5 bases). V was trimmed by 2 bases and J by 3 bases, leaving 11 bases between them. The CDR3 is 15 amino acids. Germline values: CDR1 MNHNS, CDR2 SASEGT.